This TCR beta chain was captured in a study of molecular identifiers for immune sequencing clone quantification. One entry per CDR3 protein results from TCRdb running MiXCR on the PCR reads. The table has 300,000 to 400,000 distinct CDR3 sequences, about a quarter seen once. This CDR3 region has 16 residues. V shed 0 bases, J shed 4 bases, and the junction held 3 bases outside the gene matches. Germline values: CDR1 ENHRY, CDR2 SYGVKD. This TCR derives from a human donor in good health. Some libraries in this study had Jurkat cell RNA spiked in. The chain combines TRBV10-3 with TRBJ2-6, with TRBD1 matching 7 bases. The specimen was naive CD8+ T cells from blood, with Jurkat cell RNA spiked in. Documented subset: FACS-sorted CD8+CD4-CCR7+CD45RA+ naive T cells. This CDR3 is CAISESKGAGANVLTF. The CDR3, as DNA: TGTGCCATCAGTGAGTCAAAGGGGGCCGGGGCCAACGTCCTGACTTTC.